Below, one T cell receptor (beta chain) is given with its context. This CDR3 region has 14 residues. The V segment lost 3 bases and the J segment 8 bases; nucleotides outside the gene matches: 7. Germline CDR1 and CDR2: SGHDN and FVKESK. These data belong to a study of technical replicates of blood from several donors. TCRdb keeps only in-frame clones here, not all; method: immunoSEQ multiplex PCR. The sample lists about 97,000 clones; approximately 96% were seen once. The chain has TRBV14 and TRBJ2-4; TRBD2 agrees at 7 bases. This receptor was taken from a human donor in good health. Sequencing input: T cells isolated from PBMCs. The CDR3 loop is CASSQGGPLYIQYF. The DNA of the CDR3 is TGTGCCAGCAGCCAGGGAGGGCCTTTGTACATTCAGTACTTC.